One sample yielded the 10 T cell receptor beta chains listed below, sequenced in a study of blood T cell repertoires in COVID-19. Assay: immunoSEQ multiplex PCR; the TCRdb copy retains only in-frame clones and omits some. The sample holds 130,000 to 150,000 clones, approximately 91% seen once. What was sequenced was peripheral blood. These receptors came from a human donor in a cohort sampled during active COVID-19.

This sequence joins TRBV19 and TRBJ1-4; TRBD1 is a possible D gene (5 bases). The germline V gene has CDR1 LNHDA and CDR2 SQIVND (reference sequence). The CDR3 sequence is 15 residues long. Trimming cost V 6 bases and J 4 bases, with 15 bases left between them. CDR3 nucleotide sequence: TGTGCCAGTAGCTCGCCGGGGGGGGTTAATGAAAAACTGTTTTTT. It translates to CASSSPGGVNEKLFF.

V and J are TRBV18 and TRBJ2-5; possibly TRBD1 for D (5 bases). The CDR3 has 13 residues. Germline V gene lookup returns CDR1 KGHSH and CDR2 LQKENI. V dropped 5 bases and J dropped 0 bases, with 7 bases sitting between them. As DNA, the CDR3 is TGTGCCAGCTCAAAGGGGTACCAAGAGACCCAGTACTTC. Translating gives CASSKGYQETQYF. The whole variable domain, filled in from reference TRBV18 and TRBJ2-5, reads NAGVMQNPRHLVRRRGQEARLRCSPMKGHSHVYWYRQLPEEGLKFMVYLQKENIIDESGMPKERFSAEFPKEGPSILRIQQVVRGDSAAYFCASSKGYQETQYFGPGTRLLVL.

V usage is TRBV27 and J usage is TRBJ1-4; no definite D call. The CDR3 is 15 amino acids. V shed 0 bases and J shed 4 bases, with 9 bases lying between them. In germline, CDR1 is MNHEY, CDR2 SMNVEV (reference sequence). This CDR3 is CASSLSGGFNEKLFF. CDR3 bases: TGTGCCAGCAGTTTATCGGGAGGGTTTAATGAAAAACTGTTTTTT.

V and J are TRBV5-4 and TRBJ1-6, with TRBD1 identical over 11 bases. The CDR3 is 18 amino acids. The V and J ends lost 4 bases and 5 bases, in that order; junction bases with no gene match: 11. Germline V gives CDR1 SGHNT, CDR2 YYREEE (reference sequence). The chain's CDR3 is CASSPGQGALPHNSPLHF. DNA for the CDR3: TGTGCCAGCAGCCCAGGACAGGGGGCCCTCCCTCATAATTCACCCCTCCACTTT. The complete variable domain, with remaining parts taken from reference TRBV5-4 and TRBJ1-6, reads ETGVTQSPTHLIKTRGQQVTLRCSSQSGHNTVSWYQQALGQGPQFIFQYYREEENGRGNFPPRFSGLQFPNYSSELNVNALELDDSALYLCASSPGQGALPHNSPLHFGNGTRLTVT.

V and J are TRBV30 and TRBJ2-5, with D possibly TRBD1 on 5 matching bases. This CDR3 spans 11 amino acids. Trimming removed 5 bases at V and 5 bases at J, with 9 bases between. Germline values: CDR1 GTSNPN, CDR2 SVGIG (reference sequence). The CDR3 DNA reads as TGTGCCTGGGGGGCCCGTGAGACCCAGTACTTC. Protein: CAWGARETQYF.

The chain links TRBV4-3 to TRBJ2-7; 14 bases align to TRBD2. The length of the CDR3 is 19 residues. Trimming took 0 bases from V and 3 from J; bases not matched to a gene: 10. Germline V lookup: CDR1 LGHNA, CDR2 YSLEER. For the CDR3, the DNA is TGCGCCAGCAGCCAAGAACCGGGACTAGCGGGAGTTTCGGGCTACGAGCAGTACTTC. This encodes CASSQEPGLAGVSGYEQYF.

The CDR3, as DNA: TGTGCCAGCAGCTTTTCCAGCGGGGGGTCCTACAATGAGCAGTTCTTC. Amino acid sequence: CASSFSSGGSYNEQFF. J is TRBJ2-1 and V is TRBV5-4; 9 nucleotides align to TRBD2. This CDR3 has 16 residues. V lost 2 bases and J lost 1; bases outside the gene matches: 4. Germline V CDR1 and CDR2: SGHNT, YYREEE (reference sequence).

CDR3: CASSSGLAGARTDTQYF. For the CDR3, the DNA is TGTGCCAGCAGCTCGGGACTAGCGGGGGCCCGCACAGATACGCAGTATTTT. The chain couples TRBV5-8 to TRBJ2-3, with 14 bases fitting TRBD2. The V gene end was trimmed by 3 bases and the J gene end by 1 base; junction bases not matched to a gene: 4. Looked up from germline, CDR1 is SGHTS and CDR2 is YDEGEE. The CDR3 contains 17 residues.

The gene calls are TRBV24-1 and TRBJ2-1; maybe TRBD1 (6 bases). Trimming took 4 bases from V and 9 from J, leaving 12 bases between them. The CDR3 is 13 amino acids. Germline CDR1 is KGHDR and CDR2 is SFDVKD. CDR3 region: CATSEGGFGEQFF. The CDR3 nucleotides read TGTGCCACCAGTGAAGGGGGTTTCGGTGAGCAGTTCTTC.

The gene calls are TRBV9 and TRBJ2-1; 12 positions match TRBD1. Germline CDR1 SGDLS, CDR2 YYNGEE. V lost 3 bases, J lost 8 bases, and 6 bases stayed unmatched. The CDR3 runs 15 residues. CDR3 region: CASSETGTGGYEQFF. The CDR3 DNA is TGTGCCAGCAGCGAAACCGGGACAGGGGGCTATGAGCAGTTCTTC.